This TCR beta chain originates from a study of CD8 T cells in ankylosing spondylitis. Regarding the study as a whole: Characteristic of ankylosing spondylitis blood, it appeared, was a TCR beta motif comprising about 8 highly homologous variants. Disease-linked clones were found to be CD8+ and relatively rare in peripheral blood. Earlier reports found some motif variants in synovial fluid and blood in reactive arthritis. Researchers reportedly found disease-linked clones significantly enriched in matched ankylosing spondylitis synovial fluid.

TCRdb redid the calling of the 5' RACE reads with MiXCR, one entry per CDR3 protein. This table has roughly 250,000 distinct CDR3 sequences, approximately 9% appearing once. The CDR3 runs to 14 residues. From germline, CDR1 is SEHNR and CDR2 FQNEAQ (reference sequence). V dropped 4 bases and J dropped 10 bases, with 17 bases sitting between them. Comment on this clonotype: What it recognizes is unknown.

The V and J genes are TRBV7-9 and TRBJ2-1; D uncertain. Material for sequencing was blood, either unsorted or a sorted T cell fraction (not recorded which). This receptor was identified in a male donor with ankylosing spondylitis or in good health (not recorded which). The CDR3 spells CASSSGTVWQEQFF. Here the CDR3 DNA reads TGTGCCAGCAGCTCAGGTACGGTGTGGCAAGAGCAGTTCTTC.